This T cell receptor beta chain comes out of a study of long-term antiretroviral therapy in people with HIV. General study points: Possibly under older ART regimens, blood was drawn between about 2003 and 2017. Dominating the repertoire at all time points were the clones that expanded before ART.

Running of the v3.0 immunoSEQ assay took place at survey level. For every sample, sequencing targeted roughly 35,000-55,000 T-cell genomes. Repertoires were generated with immunoSEQ multiplex PCR, while TCRdb's copy carries only in-frame clones and drops some. This sample has 38,000 or so clones, with approximately 94% found just once. Germline loops: CDR1 MGHDK, CDR2 SYGVNS. V lost 6 bases and J 5 bases, leaving 9 bases between the germline ends. The CDR3 sequence is 12 residues long. This clone was counted once. Its antigen is not known. This specimen was unsorted PBMCs, taken 9.2 years after starting antiretroviral therapy. This receptor was taken from a young man with HIV. V gene TRBV25-1 combines with J gene TRBJ2-3, with D unclear. CDR3 residues: CASRDPGDTQYF. The CDR3 DNA follows: TGTGCCAGCAGGGACCCCGGAGATACGCAGTATTTT. Together with reference TRBV25-1 and TRBJ2-3, the CDR3 gives the full variable domain: EADIYQTPRYLVIGTGKKITLECSQTMGHDKMYWYQQDPGMELHLIHYSYGVNSTEKGDLSSESTVSRIRTEHFPLTLESARPSHTSQYLCASRDPGDTQYFGPGTRLTVL.